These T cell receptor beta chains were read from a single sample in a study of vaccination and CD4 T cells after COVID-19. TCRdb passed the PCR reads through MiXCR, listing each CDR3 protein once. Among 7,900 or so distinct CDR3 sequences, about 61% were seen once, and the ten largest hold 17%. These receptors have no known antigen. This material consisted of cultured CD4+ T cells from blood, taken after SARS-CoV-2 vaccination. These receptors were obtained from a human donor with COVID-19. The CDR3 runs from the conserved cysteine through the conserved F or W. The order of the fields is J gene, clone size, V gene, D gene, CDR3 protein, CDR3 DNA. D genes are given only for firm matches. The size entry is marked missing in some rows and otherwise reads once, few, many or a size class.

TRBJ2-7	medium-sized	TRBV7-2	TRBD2	CASSLEAGGNYEQYF	TGTGCCAGCAGCTTAGAGGCGGGGGGCAACTACGAGCAGTACTTC
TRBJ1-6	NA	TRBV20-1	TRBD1	CSARGTGGSLSYNSPLHF	TGCAGTGCTAGAGGGACAGGGGGTTCCCTCTCCTATAATTCACCCCTCCACTTT
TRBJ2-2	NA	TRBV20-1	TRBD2	CSARLAGGTGELFF	TGCAGTGCAAGACTAGCGGGGGGTACCGGGGAGCTGTTTTTT
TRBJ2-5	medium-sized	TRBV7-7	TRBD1	CASSLGGQGALETQYF	TGTGCTAGCAGCTTAGGGGGACAGGGGGCTTTAGAGACCCAGTACTTC
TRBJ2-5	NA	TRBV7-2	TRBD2	CASSLVAGGTSGETQYF	TGTGCCAGCAGCTTAGTTGCGGGGGGGACCTCCGGGGAGACCCAGTACTTC
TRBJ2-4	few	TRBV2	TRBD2	CASSDPSGGYIQYF	TGTGCCAGCAGTGATCCTAGCGGGGGTTACATTCAGTACTTC
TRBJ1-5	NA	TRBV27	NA	CASSFYSRAGNQPQHF	TGTGCCAGCAGTTTTTATTCCAGGGCCGGCAATCAGCCCCAGCATTTT
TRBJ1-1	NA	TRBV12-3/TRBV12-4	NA	CASSPKGFKNTEAFF	TGTGCCAGCAGTCCCAAGGGCTTCAAAAACACTGAAGCTTTCTTT
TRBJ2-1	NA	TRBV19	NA	CASSRAVSSYNEQFF	TGTGCCAGTAGTAGGGCGGTCAGCTCCTACAATGAGCAGTTCTTC
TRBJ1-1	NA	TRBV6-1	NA	CASGMSAFF	TGTGCCAGCGGAATGTCGGCTTTCTTT
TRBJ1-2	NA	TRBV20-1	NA	CSAREGRVRNYGYTF	TGCAGTGCTAGAGAGGGGAGGGTTCGGAACTATGGCTACACCTTC
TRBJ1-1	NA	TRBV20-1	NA	CSARDLGRGAEAFF	TGCAGTGCTAGAGATCTCGGCAGGGGAGCTGAAGCTTTCTTT
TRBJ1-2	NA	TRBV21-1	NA	CASSNKQGSVTF	TGTGCCAGCAGCAATAAACAGGGCTCGGTAACCTTC
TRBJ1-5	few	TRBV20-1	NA	CSARDREGPQHF	TGCAGTGCTAGAGATCGGGAGGGGCCCCAGCATTTT
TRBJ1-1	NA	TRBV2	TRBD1	CASSGGRGRTTEAFF	TGTGCCAGCAGTGGAGGCAGGGGGAGGACCACTGAAGCTTTCTTT
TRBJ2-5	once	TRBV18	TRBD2	CASAPAGGQETQYF	TGTGCCAGCGCCCCTGCGGGGGGGCAAGAGACCCAGTACTTC
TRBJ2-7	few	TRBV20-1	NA	CSATQTGAGEQYF	TGCAGTGCTACCCAGACCGGGGCGGGTGAGCAGTACTTC
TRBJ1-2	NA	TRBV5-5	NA	CASSLVLGDYGYTF	TGTGCCAGCAGCTTGGTTCTGGGTGACTATGGCTACACCTTC
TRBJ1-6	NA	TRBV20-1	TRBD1	CSPHDRVGPPLHF	TGCAGTCCTCACGACAGGGTCGGGCCACCCCTCCACTTT
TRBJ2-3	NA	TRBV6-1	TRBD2	CASSLAGSTDTQYF	TGTGCCAGCAGCCTAGCGGGGAGCACAGATACGCAGTATTTT
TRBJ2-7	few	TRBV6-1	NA	CASTGIGEQYF	TGTGCCAGCACCGGCATCGGAGAGCAGTACTTC
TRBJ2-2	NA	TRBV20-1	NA	CSAPSAATGSGELFF	TGCAGTGCTCCCTCCGCCGCCACAGGGTCCGGGGAGCTGTTTTTT
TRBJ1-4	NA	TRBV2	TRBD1	CASSESPGGEKLFF	TGTGCCAGCAGTGAATCCCCAGGGGGTGAAAAACTGTTTTTT
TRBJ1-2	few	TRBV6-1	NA	CASSEAGLYDYGYTF	TGTGCCAGCAGTGAAGCAGGGCTGTATGACTATGGCTACACCTTC
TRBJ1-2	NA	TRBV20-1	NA	CSVSRGALVDYTF	TGCAGTGTTTCTCGGGGGGCCCTGGTTGACTACACCTTC
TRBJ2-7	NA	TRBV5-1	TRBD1	CASSSRSGTGGYEQYF	TGCGCCAGCAGCTCCAGGTCGGGGACAGGGGGGTACGAGCAGTACTTC
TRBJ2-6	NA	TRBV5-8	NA	CASGTSGANVLTF	TGTGCCAGCGGCACTTCTGGGGCCAACGTCCTGACTTTC
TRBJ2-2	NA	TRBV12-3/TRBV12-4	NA	CASLEVPNTGELFF	TGTGCCAGCTTGGAAGTTCCGAACACCGGGGAGCTGTTTTTT
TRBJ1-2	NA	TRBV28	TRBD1	CASSGQGWGYTF	TGTGCCAGCAGTGGACAGGGGTGGGGCTACACCTTC
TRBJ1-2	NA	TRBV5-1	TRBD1	CASRTGAEGNYGYTF	TGCGCCAGCAGGACAGGGGCGGAGGGGAACTATGGCTACACCTTC
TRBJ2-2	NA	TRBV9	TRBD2	CASSVGTSGGASTGELFF	TGTGCCAGCAGCGTCGGGACTAGCGGGGGGGCGAGCACCGGGGAGCTGTTTTTT
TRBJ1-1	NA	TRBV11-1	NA	CASSFSDNTEAFF	TGTGCCAGCAGCTTTTCGGACAACACTGAAGCTTTCTTT
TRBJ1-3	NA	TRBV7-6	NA	CASSLEQTSGNTIYF	TGTGCCAGCAGCTTAGAACAGACCTCTGGAAACACCATATATTTT
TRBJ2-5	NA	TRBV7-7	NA	CASSLVGKETQYF	TGTGCTAGCAGCTTAGTTGGAAAGGAGACCCAGTACTTC
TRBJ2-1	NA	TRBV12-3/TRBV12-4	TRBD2	CASSGGTRYNEQFF	TGTGCCAGCTCGGGGGGGACTCGATACAATGAGCAGTTCTTC
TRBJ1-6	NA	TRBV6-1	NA	CASSERSSYNSPLHF	TGTGCCAGCAGTGAAAGAAGCTCCTATAATTCACCCCTCCACTTT
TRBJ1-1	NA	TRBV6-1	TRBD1	CASSPTGVNTEAFF	TGTGCCAGCAGCCCGACAGGGGTGAACACTGAAGCTTTCTTT
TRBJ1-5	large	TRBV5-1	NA	CASSLGVQVGQPQHF	TGCGCCAGCAGCTTGGGGGTTCAGGTCGGTCAGCCCCAGCATTTT
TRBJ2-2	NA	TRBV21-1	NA	CASTTGELFF	TGTGCCAGCACCACCGGGGAGCTGTTTTTT
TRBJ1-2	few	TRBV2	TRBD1	CASRPGGGGYTF	TGTGCCAGCAGGCCAGGGGGCGGAGGCTACACCTTC
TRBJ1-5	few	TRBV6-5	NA	CASSSGNQPQHF	TGTGCCAGCAGTTCTGGCAATCAGCCCCAGCATTTT
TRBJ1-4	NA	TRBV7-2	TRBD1	CASSFDRGFNEKLFF	TGTGCCAGCAGCTTCGACAGGGGCTTTAATGAAAAACTGTTTTTT
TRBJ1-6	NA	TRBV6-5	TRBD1	CASSYSGIRTGFSSPLHF	TGTGCCAGCAGTTACTCAGGGATTCGGACAGGATTCTCTTCACCCCTCCACTTT
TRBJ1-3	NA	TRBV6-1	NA	CASRRSSGNTIYF	TGTGCCAGCAGAAGGAGCTCTGGAAACACCATATATTTT
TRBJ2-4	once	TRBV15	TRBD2	CATSRDLLAGAIQYF	TGTGCCACCAGCAGAGATCTACTAGCGGGGGCCATTCAGTACTTC
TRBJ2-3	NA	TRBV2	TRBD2	CASRLAGGTDTQYF	TGTGCCAGCAGACTAGCGGGGGGCACAGATACGCAGTATTTT
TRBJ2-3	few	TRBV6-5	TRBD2	CASSYSGAGGVGDTQYF	TGTGCCAGCAGTTACTCGGGAGCGGGGGGCGTGGGAGATACGCAGTATTTT
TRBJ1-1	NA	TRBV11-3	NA	CASSLDIGVDTEAFF	TGTGCCAGCAGCTTAGATATAGGGGTAGACACTGAAGCTTTCTTT